This T cell receptor (beta chain) stems from a study of siplizumab effects on memory and regulatory T cells. Study results and caveats: Naive T cells looked more diverse than memory cells and looked like major alloresponse contributors.

V was trimmed by 4 bases and J by 0 bases, leaving 18 bases between them. The CDR3 sequence is 17 residues long. CDR1 and CDR2 (germline): SGHKS, YYEKEE (reference sequence). Measured with immunoSEQ multiplex PCR; TCRdb has only the in-frame clones, and not every one. The sample lists more than 85,000 clones; over 80% were seen once. Comment on this clone: Its antigen is undetermined.

The chain employs TRBV5-5 and TRBJ2-3; no clear D. The specimen sequenced was CD4+ T cells sorted from blood. The TCR sequence derives from a human donor in good health. The CDR3 sequence is CASSPTWRTSSTDTQYF. As DNA, the CDR3 is TGTGCCAGCAGCCCGACATGGCGGACGTCTAGCACAGATACGCAGTATTTT.